The clone carrying this T cell receptor (beta chain) was seen more than once but under ten times. These data originate in a study of T cell changes during pregnancy in multiple sclerosis. The germline V gene encodes CDR1 SGHRS and CDR2 YFSETQ. The CDR3 totals 13 residues. The ends were cut back, 4 bases at V and 5 bases at J, with 12 bases in the middle. The table came from immunoSEQ multiplex PCR; TCRdb's copy has only in-frame clones and leaves some out. Of 65,000 to 90,000 clones in the sample, around 92% were seen once. The TCR was taken from a female donor with multiple sclerosis, enrolled in a pregnancy study. The sample here was peripheral blood, taken before pregnancy. This sequence joins TRBV5-1 and TRBJ1-1; D might be TRBD1 (6 bases). The CDR3 here is CASSRGGGTEAFF. CDR3 nucleotide sequence: TGCGCCAGCAGCAGGGGGGGCGGGACTGAAGCTTTCTTT.